This T cell receptor beta chain was found in a study of early T cells in non-severe SARS-CoV-2 infection. Researchers tagged individual cDNA molecules with unique molecular identifiers. Each CDR3 protein is one row after TCRdb ran MiXCR on the 5' RACE reads. The data hold around 67,000 distinct CDR3 sequences, with under 15% observed a single time. For this clonotype: This sequence may be a read error, since a much larger clone differs from it by one base.

CDR1 and CDR2 from the germline V gene are SGHTA and FQGNSA. This CDR3 is 14 amino acids long. The clonotype comes from an adult who was a healthcare worker with PCR-confirmed SARS-CoV-2 infection or an uninfected control (not recorded which). The sequenced material came from whole blood. V and J are TRBV7-2 and TRBJ1-5; D is unresolved. The J call is uncertain, as TRBJ2-3 better fits the DNA end. The CDR3 loop is CASSLKGSNQPQYF. The CDR3 DNA follows: TGTGCCAGCAGCTTAAAGGGTAGCAATCAGCCCCAGTATTTT.